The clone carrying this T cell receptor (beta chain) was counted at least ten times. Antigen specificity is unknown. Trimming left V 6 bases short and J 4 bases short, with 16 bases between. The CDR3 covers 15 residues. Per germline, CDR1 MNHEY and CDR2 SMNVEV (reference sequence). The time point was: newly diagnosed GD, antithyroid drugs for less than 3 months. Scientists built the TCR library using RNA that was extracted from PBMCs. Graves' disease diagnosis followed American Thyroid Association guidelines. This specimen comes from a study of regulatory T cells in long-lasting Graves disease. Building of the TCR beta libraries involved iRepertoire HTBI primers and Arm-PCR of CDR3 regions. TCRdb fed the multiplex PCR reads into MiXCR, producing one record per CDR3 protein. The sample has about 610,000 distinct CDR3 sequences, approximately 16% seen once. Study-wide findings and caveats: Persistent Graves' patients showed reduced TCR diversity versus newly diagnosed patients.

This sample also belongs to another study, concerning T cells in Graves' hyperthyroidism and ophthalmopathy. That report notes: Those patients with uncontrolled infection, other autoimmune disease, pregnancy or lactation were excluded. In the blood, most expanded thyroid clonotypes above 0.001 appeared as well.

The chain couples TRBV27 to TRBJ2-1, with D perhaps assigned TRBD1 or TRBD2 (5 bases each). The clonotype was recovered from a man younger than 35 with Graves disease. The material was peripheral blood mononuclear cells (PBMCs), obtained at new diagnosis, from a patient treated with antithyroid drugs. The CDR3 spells CASSPTGTIYNEQFF. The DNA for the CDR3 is TGTGCCAGCAGCCCAACGGGGACCATTTACAATGAGCAGTTCTTC.